This T cell receptor (beta chain) was observed in a study of blood T cell repertoires in COVID-19. Across the whole study: Samples came from the United States, Italy and Spain, spanning acute and convalescent COVID-19. The analysed material was cDNA or gDNA that came from T cells, B-cell-depleted T cells, or PBMCs.

Germline values: CDR1 MNHEY, CDR2 SVGAGI. Trimming took 6 bases from V and 0 from J, leaving 7 bases between them. CDR3 length: 13 amino acids. How the authors handled the data: The assay estimated nucleated cells by amplifying reference gene primers. The assay was immunoSEQ multiplex PCR, and TCRdb's table has in-frame clones only and misses some. V and J calls and clone size follow that table, whereas D and trimming were derived from the DNA. The top ten clones hold about an eighth of a sample with roughly 120,000 clones, around 84% of them seen once. V is TRBV6-5 and J is TRBJ2-3; D gene ambiguous. The specimen was peripheral blood. This clonotype was obtained from a human donor in a cohort sampled during active COVID-19. The CDR3 reads CASRYPSTDTQYF. The CDR3 coding sequence is TGTGCCAGCAGATATCCCAGCACAGATACGCAGTATTTT.